The sequence of this TCR beta chain was determined in a study of cytomegalovirus exposure and HLA in healthy donors. The study, taken as a whole, reports: Beyond CMV serostatus, there was no information to go on about immune exposure. Rarity characterized most TCR sequences, yet some public TCRs appeared in many donors. Presence/absence analyses assumed roughly uniform sequencing depth across donors. In all likelihood, a cluster of highly shared sequence variants was a sequencing artifact.

Primers: 60 Vbeta forward and 13 Jbeta reverse. Method: immunoSEQ multiplex PCR; TCRdb's copy keeps in-frame clones and lacks some. The repertoire has about 140,000 clones, nearly 80% of them found once; the top ten carry approximately 14%. This CDR3 is 14 amino acids long. Germline V gives CDR1 SGHNT, CDR2 YENEEA. The V segment lost 4 bases and the J segment 1 base; nucleotides outside the gene matches: 3. A note on this clone: Antigen unknown.

The receptor was derived from a woman in her thirties or forties in good health and CMV-seronegative. The sequenced sample was PBMCs. J is TRBJ1-1 and V is TRBV11-3, with 7 bases fitting TRBD1. The CDR3 DNA reads as TGTGCCAGCAGCTCCAGACAGGGGAACACTGAAGCTTTCTTT. This translates into CASSSRQGNTEAFF.